This T cell receptor (beta chain) was captured in a study of T-cell reconstitution after alpha-beta-depleted transplantation in children. Study-level points and caveats: The high TCRbeta diversity at day 60 in some patients came from surviving recipient T cells and thymic progenitors. Alpha-beta T cells about two months after transplant reportedly derived from several hundred expanded graft clones. One year post-transplant, T-cell counts and diversity were largely derived from T cells produced anew.

The CDR3 length is 13 residues. Germline CDR1 reads SSHAT; CDR2 reads FNYEAQ (reference sequence). V lost 3 bases and J 4 bases, leaving 7 bases between the germline ends. A remark on this clonotype: Its matching antigen is unknown.

Preparation of the TCRbeta library involved a method that used unique molecular identifiers. TCRdb re-called the PCR reads with MiXCR, one entry per CDR3 protein. Of fewer than 250,000 distinct CDR3 sequences in the sample, approximately 19% were seen once. The V and J genes are TRBV7-7 and TRBJ1-3, with a possible D match to TRBD1 (5 bases). This specimen was PBMCs, mostly from graft donor cells, taken 360 days after TCRalphabeta/CD19-depleted stem cell transplant. The origin of this receptor is a male patient aged 2-15 years who had a stem cell transplant for acute lymphoblastic leukemia, so the T cells may come from the graft donor. In DNA, the CDR3 is TGTGCCAGCAGCTTGGGGGAAGGAAACACCATATATTTT. Encoded protein: CASSLGEGNTIYF.